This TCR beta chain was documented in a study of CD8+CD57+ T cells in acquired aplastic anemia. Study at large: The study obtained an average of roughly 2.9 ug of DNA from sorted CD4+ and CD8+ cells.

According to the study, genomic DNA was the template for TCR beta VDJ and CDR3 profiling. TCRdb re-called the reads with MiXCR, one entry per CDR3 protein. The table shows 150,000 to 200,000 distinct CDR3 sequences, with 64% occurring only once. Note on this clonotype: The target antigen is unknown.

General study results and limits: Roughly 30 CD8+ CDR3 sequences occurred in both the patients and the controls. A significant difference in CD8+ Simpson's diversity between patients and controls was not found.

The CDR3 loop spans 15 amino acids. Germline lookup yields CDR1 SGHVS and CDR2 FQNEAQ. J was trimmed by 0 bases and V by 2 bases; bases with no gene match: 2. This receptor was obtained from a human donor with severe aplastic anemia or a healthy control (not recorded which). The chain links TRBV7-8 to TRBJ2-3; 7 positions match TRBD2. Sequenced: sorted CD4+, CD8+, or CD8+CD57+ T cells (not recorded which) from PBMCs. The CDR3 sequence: CASSLMGGSTDTQYF. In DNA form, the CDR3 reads TGTGCCAGCAGCTTAATGGGGGGGAGCACAGATACGCAGTATTTT.